A single sample is the source of the 25 T cell receptor beta chains below, sequenced in a study of identical twins. Using its own MiXCR run on the 5' RACE reads, TCRdb lists one record per CDR3 protein. The sample contains around 1.7 million distinct CDR3 sequences, under 35% of which appear only once. Sequenced sample: cord blood. These receptor sequences come from a newborn girl in good health.

The chain employs TRBV3-1 and TRBJ2-5, with D possibly TRBD2 on 6 matching bases. The DNA matches TRBJ2-7 better at its end, which makes the J call doubtful. Germline CDR1 reads LGHDT; CDR2 reads YNNKEL (reference sequence). CDR3 size: 14 residues. The CDR3 loop is CASSQVGAGFEQYF. The DNA for the CDR3 is TGTGCCAGCAGCCAAGTTGGGGCGGGGTTCGAGCAGTACTTC.

This clonotype appeared a few times. The chain uses TRBV29-1 and TRBJ1-5, with 10 bases matching TRBD1. The CDR3 is 13 residues long. V was clipped by 3 bases and J by 6 bases; unmatched bases: 2. The V gene's germline CDR1 is SQVTM and CDR2 ANQGSEA. The CDR3 DNA is TGCAGCGTTGAGTGGGACAGGGGTCAGCCCCAGCATTTT. The encoded protein is CSVEWDRGQPQHF.

The genes are TRBV5-1 and TRBJ2-1, with TRBD2 matching over 12 bases. Per germline, CDR1 SGHRS and CDR2 YFSETQ. The CDR3 is 15 amino acids. The junction had 7 bases not matched to a gene; V was cut back by 4 bases and J by 8 bases. CDR3 coding DNA: TGCGCCAGCAGCCCGAGGACTAGCGGGATGGATGAGCAGTTCTTC. This sequence encodes CASSPRTSGMDEQFF.

The chain has TRBV27 and TRBJ2-2; 10 bases agree with TRBD2. The CDR3 totals 17 residues. Trimming removed 5 bases from V and 4 bases from J; junction bases left unmatched: 10. CDR1 and CDR2 (germline): MNHEY, SMNVEV (reference sequence). This chain's CDR3 is CASSPPLAGEVTGELFF. The CDR3 DNA reads TGTGCCAGCAGTCCCCCTCTAGCGGGAGAGGTCACCGGGGAGCTGTTTTTT.

This clonotype has just a few counts. V and J are TRBV6-5 and TRBJ2-1; D is perhaps TRBD1 (5 bases). Looked up from germline, CDR1 is MNHEY and CDR2 is SVGAGI. This CDR3 contains 16 residues. V was pared by 4 bases and J by 1 base, with 14 bases between. CDR3 amino acids: CASSLTESCSYNEQFF. In nucleotides, the CDR3 is TGTGCCAGCAGTTTGACAGAGAGTTGTTCCTACAATGAGCAGTTCTTC.

This clonotype appeared a few times. The chain couples TRBV6-1 to TRBJ2-7; D perhaps matches TRBD2 (6 bases). Germline CDR1 is MNHNS and CDR2 is SASEGT. The CDR3 has 15 amino acids. V lost 0 bases and J 3 bases, leaving 12 bases between the germline ends. CDR3 bases: TGTGCCAGCAGTGAAGCTTGGGGGGTCGGCTACGAGCAGTACTTC. Protein product: CASSEAWGVGYEQYF.

This clonotype came up a few times. V and J are TRBV10-2 and TRBJ2-3, with 11 bases aligning to TRBD2. J gave up 4 bases and V 0 bases, and 3 bases lay outside the gene matches. The CDR3 spans 16 residues. The V gene's germline CDR1 is WSHSY and CDR2 SAAADI. CDR3 DNA sequence: TGCGCCAGCAGTGAGTCTAGCGGGAGGGTGGCAGATACGCAGTATTTT. Translated: CASSESSGRVADTQYF.

The chain recombines TRBV6-6 with TRBJ2-1; TRBD2 agrees at 14 bases. CDR3 size: 15 residues. The V gene's germline CDR1 is MNHNY and CDR2 SVGAGI (reference sequence). Unmatched junction bases numbered 7, after V lost 8 bases and J lost 7 bases. The CDR3: CASGTGTSGGNEQFF. CDR3 sequence (DNA): TGTGCCAGCGGAACCGGGACTAGCGGGGGTAATGAGCAGTTCTTC.

The chain employs TRBV20-1 and TRBJ1-5, with TRBD1 matching 7 bases. The CDR3 length is 14 residues. Trimming cost V 1 base and J 2 bases; bases outside gene matches: 2. Germline V lookup: CDR1 DFQATT, CDR2 SNEGSKA (reference sequence). CDR3: CSARVTGRNQPQHF. The CDR3 nucleotides are TGCAGTGCTAGAGTGACAGGGCGCAATCAGCCCCAGCATTTT.

The table lists this clonotype with a few counts. V is TRBV20-1 and J is TRBJ2-1; 8 bases agree with TRBD2. Germline lookup yields CDR1 DFQATT and CDR2 SNEGSKA (reference sequence). This CDR3 comprises 16 residues. V dropped 4 bases and J dropped 3; count of bases not matched to a gene: 11. The CDR3 coding sequence is TGCAGTGCTACCCTATCAGCGGGAGAAATCTACAATGAGCAGTTCTTC. Amino acid sequence: CSATLSAGEIYNEQFF.

A few counts support this clonotype. The gene calls are TRBV14 and TRBJ1-1; D gene unclear. CDR1 and CDR2 from the germline V gene are SGHDN and FVKESK. The CDR3 runs to 14 residues. The V end lost 3 bases, the J end lost 4 bases, and 12 bases lay between the germline ends. The CDR3 DNA reads TGTGCCAGCAGCCATTTGTCCGGAGGCACTGAAGCTTTCTTT. Amino acid sequence: CASSHLSGGTEAFF.

This rearrangement joins TRBV7-2 to TRBJ1-5; D not certain. Germline CDR1 reads SGHTA; CDR2 reads FQGNSA. This CDR3 has 13 amino acids. V was cut by 2 bases and J by 5 bases, with 7 bases left in between. This CDR3 is CASSLYGYQPQHF. CDR3 nucleotide sequence: TGTGCCAGCAGCTTATATGGGTATCAGCCCCAGCATTTT.

This chain links TRBV7-2 with TRBJ2-3; D may be TRBD2 (5 bases). Deletions cut 3 bases from V and 0 bases from J, with 13 bases between. The length of the CDR3 is 16 residues. Germline V gene lookup returns CDR1 SGHTA and CDR2 FQGNSA. CDR3 residues: CASSFWGGSSTDTQYF. CDR3 sequence (DNA): TGTGCCAGCAGCTTCTGGGGTGGGAGTAGCACAGATACGCAGTATTTT.

This clonotype was counted between two and nine times. This chain links TRBV10-3 with TRBJ2-7; D remains ambiguous. This CDR3 has 14 amino acids. Germline assignment: CDR1 ENHRY and CDR2 SYGVKD. The ends were cut back, 1 base at V and 0 bases at J, with 7 bases in the middle. The CDR3 nucleotides are TGTGCCATCAGTGAGTACACCAACTCCTACGAGCAGTACTTC. Protein product: CAISEYTNSYEQYF.

This clonotype was seen a few times. One end of the junction does not line up with germline, which may come from a read error. The chain links TRBV28 to TRBJ1-2; D gene unclear. CDR1 MDHEN and CDR2 SYDVKM come from the germline V gene. The CDR3 has 14 residues. CDR3 sequence reads: CARSSAGAVEGYTF. CDR3 sequence (DNA): TGTGCCAGAAGTTCCGCCGGTGCGGTAGAGGGCTACACCTTC.

V gene TRBV10-3 combines with J gene TRBJ1-5; D is perhaps TRBD1 (6 bases). The length of the CDR3 is 14 residues. Trimming cost V 6 bases and J 5 bases, with 14 bases left between them. Germline V gene sequence: CDR1 ENHRY, CDR2 SYGVKD. The CDR3 DNA reads as TGTGCCATCAGCCGGGACAAGGGTTATCAGCCCCAGCATTTT. Protein: CAISRDKGYQPQHF.

This clonotype was detected only a few times. The V gene is TRBV14, the J gene TRBJ2-5; D uncertain. The germline V gene encodes CDR1 SGHDN and CDR2 FVKESK. V was pared by 4 bases and J by 2 bases, with 14 bases between. CDR3 length equals 15 residues. CDR3 residues: CASSRSGLGQETQYF. The CDR3 nucleotides read TGTGCCAGCAGCCGTTCGGGTCTTGGGCAAGAGACCCAGTACTTC.

As concerns this clonotype: Possible read error: a much larger clone is one base away. The chain is built from TRBV10-3 and TRBJ2-3; 14 bases are a match to TRBD2. Germline CDR1 ENHRY, CDR2 SYGVKD. The CDR3 runs to 18 residues. The CDR3 is CAISDPGLAGASTDTQSF. CDR3 sequence (DNA): TGTGCCATCAGTGACCCGGGACTAGCGGGAGCTAGCACAGATACGCAGTCTTTT.

The chain links TRBV7-2 to TRBJ1-2; the D is unclear. This CDR3 has 14 amino acids. Germline V gene sequence: CDR1 SGHTA, CDR2 FQGNSA. Trimming shortened V by 5 bases and J by 0 bases, and 10 bases separated the two germline ends. The CDR3 sequence is CASSLGKANYGYTF. In nucleotides, the CDR3 is TGTGCCAGCAGCCTTGGGAAAGCTAACTATGGCTACACCTTC.

The rearrangement links TRBV20-1 to TRBJ2-3; D remains ambiguous. V was pared by 8 bases and J by 4 bases, with 7 bases between. The CDR3 totals 10 residues. Germline values: CDR1 DFQATT, CDR2 SNEGSKA (reference sequence). The CDR3 protein is CSSKSDTQYF. In DNA form, the CDR3 reads TGCAGTTCTAAGTCAGATACGCAGTATTTT.

The genes are TRBV3-1 and TRBJ2-7, with no clear D. The V end lost 2 bases, the J end lost 7 bases, and 15 bases lay between the germline ends. Germline loops: CDR1 LGHDT, CDR2 YNNKEL (reference sequence). CDR3 length: 14 residues. CDR3 loop: CASSQSGAYNEQYF. CDR3 nucleotides: TGTGCCAGCAGCCAAAGTGGCGCTTACAATGAGCAGTACTTC.

The rearrangement joins TRBV5-1 to TRBJ2-7; D is ambiguous. CDR3 size: 13 residues. Deletions cut 4 bases from V and 8 bases from J, with 16 bases between. The germline CDR1 and CDR2 sequences are SGHRS and YFSETQ. CDR3 coding DNA: TGCGCCAGCAGCGTGGGCCCTGTGGAGCAGCAGTACTTC. It is translated as CASSVGPVEQQYF.

This chain uses TRBV20-1 with TRBJ2-7, with TRBD2 as a possible D gene (6 bases). The CDR3 sequence is 13 residues long. Trimming removed 4 bases from V and 3 bases from J, with 13 bases in between. Per the germline V gene, CDR1 is DFQATT and CDR2 is SNEGSKA (reference sequence). CDR3 DNA sequence: TGCAGTGCTATGGGGGGAAAAAGCTACGAGCAGTACTTC. Amino acids: CSAMGGKSYEQYF.

This clonotype was counted a few times. V is TRBV9 and J is TRBJ2-7; D is ambiguous. The CDR3 totals 14 residues. V was shortened by 1 base and J by 0 bases, with 8 bases between the two germline ends. Germline values: CDR1 SGDLS, CDR2 YYNGEE. The DNA for the CDR3 is TGTGCCAGCAGCGTATACCCCAGCTCCTACGAGCAGTACTTC. It encodes CASSVYPSSYEQYF.

This clonotype showed up just a few times. This chain links TRBV10-1 with TRBJ2-3, with D possibly matching TRBD1 (5 bases). The CDR3 spans 15 residues. Germline values: CDR1 WNHNN, CDR2 SYGVQD (reference sequence). V lost 0 bases to trimming and J lost 0 bases, with 7 bases between them. In DNA form, the CDR3 reads TGCGCCAGCAGTGAGTCGAGGACAAGCACAGATACGCAGTATTTT. This encodes CASSESRTSTDTQYF.